This passage covers 23 T cell receptor beta chains from one sample sequenced in a study of blood T cells in healthy people across ages. Next came a second PCR, run for roughly 6 to 11 cycles, which used a sample-barcoded 5' primer along with a J-beta primer mix. TCRdb re-called the 5' RACE reads with MiXCR, one entry per CDR3 protein. The sample lists hundreds of thousands of distinct CDR3 sequences, around 31% occurring once. The material sequenced was blood. The receptor source for this set is a woman aged 80 or over in good health.

In its sample, this clonotype was seen a few times. This sequence joins TRBV6-1 and TRBJ1-5; TRBD1 matches at 11 bases. The CDR3 loop spans 17 amino acids. V was pared by 2 bases and J by 6 bases, with 9 bases of the junction left unmatched. CDR1 MNHNS and CDR2 SASEGT come from the germline V gene. The CDR3 DNA reads TGTGCCAGCAGTGAAATCGGACAGGGGGCGTCAGGTCAGCCCCAGCATTTT. Its translation is CASSEIGQGASGQPQHF.

This clonotype was seen repeatedly, ten times or more. This chain links TRBV7-8 with TRBJ2-1; a possible D gene is TRBD2 (5 bases). Germline values: CDR1 SGHVS, CDR2 FQNEAQ. The CDR3 totals 17 residues. Deletions cut 3 bases from V and 6 bases from J, with 21 bases between. In DNA, the CDR3 is TGTGCCAGCAGCTTTTCCTCTCGATCTAGCATAGGCAATGAGCAGTTCTTC. Translated: CASSFSSRSSIGNEQFF.

In its sample, this clonotype was seen a few times. This chain joins TRBV15 and TRBJ2-5; D tentatively reads TRBD1 or TRBD2 (5 bases each). The CDR3 runs to 12 residues. Germline V gene sequence: CDR1 LNHNV, CDR2 YYDKDF (reference sequence). V lost 5 bases and J lost 13, with 17 bases in between. CDR3 bases: TGTGCCACCAGCCGCTACCGGGACGTAAGGTACTTC. Its translation is CATSRYRDVRYF.

This clonotype occurred many times. V and J are TRBV3-1 and TRBJ2-5, with 8 bases lining up with TRBD2. The length of the CDR3 is 14 residues. Per germline, CDR1 LGHDT and CDR2 YNNKEL (reference sequence). Trimming removed 4 bases from V and 4 bases from J; junction bases left unmatched: 5. The chain's CDR3 is CASSPRGGPETQYF. CDR3 nucleotide sequence: TGTGCCAGCAGCCCCCGGGGGGGCCCAGAGACCCAGTACTTC.

In this sample, this clonotype turned up a few times. The chain combines TRBV7-9 with TRBJ2-1; the match to TRBD1 covers 8 bases. Germline V gives CDR1 SEHNR, CDR2 FQNEAQ (reference sequence). Trimming removed 6 bases from V and 5 bases from J; junction bases left unmatched: 6. This CDR3 has 14 residues. DNA for the CDR3: TGTGCCAGCAGTTACAGGGGGGTTAACAATGAGCAGTTCTTC. It is translated as CASSYRGVNNEQFF.

The sample holds many counts of this clonotype. V and J are TRBV7-2 and TRBJ2-3; 7 bases match TRBD1. V lost 6 bases, J lost 3 bases, and 12 bases stayed unmatched. Germline V CDR1 and CDR2: SGHTA, FQGNSA. This CDR3 spans 16 amino acids. The CDR3 nucleotides are TGTGCCAGCAGAATAAACCTCAGGGGGAGTACAGATACGCAGTATTTT. Translating gives CASRINLRGSTDTQYF.

The chain combines TRBV7-2 with TRBJ2-5, with TRBD1 matching 9 bases. The CDR3 length is 15 residues. Trimming took 1 base from V and 6 from J; bases not matched to a gene: 6. The germline V gene has CDR1 SGHTA and CDR2 FQGNSA. The CDR3 region is CASSLGRTGVQTQYF. CDR3 in DNA: TGTGCCAGCAGCTTAGGGCGGACAGGGGTGCAGACCCAGTACTTC.

Note on this clonotype: A read error is possible here, since a much larger clone lies one base away. V gene TRBV28 combines with J gene TRBJ2-1, with TRBD2 matching over 10 bases. Germline CDR1 and CDR2: MDHEN and SYDVKM. The CDR3 is made up of 16 amino acids. The V segment lost 5 bases and the J segment 3 bases; nucleotides outside the gene matches: 7. The DNA of the CDR3 is TGTGCCAGCAGTCTAGCGGGGGCTTTATACTACAATGAGCAGTTCTTC. Residues: CASSLAGALYYNEQFF.

This clonotype was observed many times. The chain couples TRBV7-2 to TRBJ1-2; 8 bases fit TRBD1. CDR3 length: 13 amino acids. V gave up 2 bases and J gave up 10 bases; unmatched junction bases: 6. CDR1 SGHTA and CDR2 FQGNSA come from the germline V gene. The chain's CDR3 is CASSLRTGPPYTF. The CDR3 nucleotides are TGTGCCAGCAGCTTAAGGACAGGGCCCCCCTACACCTTC.

This clonotype has only a few counts. The chain recombines TRBV2 with TRBJ1-2; 7 nucleotides align to TRBD1. Looked up from germline, CDR1 is SNHLY and CDR2 is FYNNEI. V lost 5 bases to trimming and J lost 4 bases; unmatched junction nucleotides: 4. The CDR3 covers 13 residues. CDR3 nucleotides: TGTGCCAGCAGTACAGGGGAGCGCTATGGCTACACCTTC. Translating gives CASSTGERYGYTF. Based on the CDR3 plus reference TRBV2 and TRBJ1-2, the full variable domain is EPEVTQTPSHQVTQMGQEVILRCVPISNHLYFYWYRQILGQKVEFLVSFYNNEISEKSEIFDDQFSVERPDGSNFTLKIRSTKLEDSAMYFCASSTGERYGYTFGSGTRLTVV.

This clonotype was observed at least ten times. The gene calls are TRBV27 and TRBJ2-3; 7 bases map to TRBD1. Germline CDR1 and CDR2: MNHEY and SMNVEV (reference sequence). With V trimmed by 5 bases and J by 4 bases, 6 bases remained unmatched. The CDR3 runs to 14 residues. CDR3 nucleotides: TGTGCCAGCAGTAAACCGGGACAGCCAGATACGCAGTATTTT. Translating it yields CASSKPGQPDTQYF.

A note on this clonotype: This may stem from a read error, because a much larger clone lies one nucleotide away. The J gene is TRBJ2-1, the V gene TRBV25-1; a weak D match, TRBD2 (6 bases). The germline V gene has CDR1 MGHDK and CDR2 SYGVNS. Trimming cost V 4 bases and J 13 bases, with 26 bases left between them. The CDR3 is 16 residues long. The CDR3 DNA reads TGTGCCAGCAGTGGGAGTGCAACAGGCCCTCGGGAGACCCAGTTCTTC. Its translation is CASSGSATGPRETQFF.

This clonotype was picked up a small number of times. This chain connects TRBV5-1 to TRBJ2-7; D is uncertain. This CDR3 spans 12 amino acids. Germline V gene data show CDR1 as SGHRS and CDR2 as YFSETQ. V lost 0 bases and J lost 7, with 8 bases in between. The CDR3, as DNA: TGCGCCAGCAGCTTGGCCCCCAATGAGCAGTACTTC. This translates into CASSLAPNEQYF.

This clonotype was picked up many times. The genes are TRBV7-2 and TRBJ2-7, with 7 nucleotides matching TRBD2. Germline assignment: CDR1 SGHTA and CDR2 FQGNSA. The V and J ends lost 5 bases and 5 bases, in that order; junction bases with no gene match: 12. The CDR3 length is 15 residues. The CDR3 region has the DNA TGTGCCAGCAGCCCCCAAGGACTAGTGACAGACGAGCAGTACTTC. As protein: CASSPQGLVTDEQYF. Using reference TRBV7-2 and TRBJ2-7 for the parts outside the CDR3, the full variable domain is GAGVSQSPSNKVTEKGKDVELRCDPISGHTALYWYRQSLGQGLEFLIYFQGNSAPDKSGLPSDRFSAERTGGSVSTLTIQRTQQEDSAVYLCASSPQGLVTDEQYFGPGTRLTVT.

With respect to this clonotype: This could be a read error, since a much larger clone is one nucleotide away. V usage is TRBV29-1 and J usage is TRBJ1-1; D not resolved. V was pared by 6 bases and J by 2 bases, with 16 bases between. CDR1 is SQVTM and CDR2 is ANQGSEA in the germline V gene. CDR3 length: 14 amino acids. CDR3 residues: CSVVVPGFNTEAFF. DNA for the CDR3: TGCAGCGTCGTCGTCCCGGGATTCAACACTGAAGCTTTCTTT.

This clonotype has at least ten counts. The chain couples TRBV20-1 to TRBJ2-7; 8 nucleotides match TRBD2. Germline V lookup: CDR1 DFQATT, CDR2 SNEGSKA (reference sequence). The CDR3 totals 14 residues. Trimming took 3 bases from V and 2 from J; bases not matched to a gene: 6. Written as DNA, the CDR3 is TGCAGTGCTAGTAAGTCTAGCGGGCCCTACGAGCAGTACTTC. Translation gives CSASKSSGPYEQYF.

To note about this clonotype: A much larger clone sits a single nucleotide away, making a read error possible. The V gene is TRBV9, the J gene TRBJ2-5, with D maybe TRBD1 (6 bases). CDR1 and CDR2 (germline): SGDLS, YYNGEE. The CDR3 loop spans 13 amino acids. V lost 0 bases, J lost 11 bases, and 14 bases lay in between. The CDR3 spells CASSVVGAREQYF. CDR3 bases: TGTGCCAGCAGCGTAGTGGGGGCGCGTGAGCAGTACTTC.

A few counts support this clonotype. The chain uses TRBV11-2 and TRBJ1-1, with 9 positions matching TRBD1. V was pared by 5 bases and J by 1 base, with 11 bases of the junction left unmatched. This CDR3 comprises 17 residues. Germline V lookup: CDR1 SGHAT, CDR2 FQNNGV. Here the CDR3 DNA reads TGTGCCAGCAGCCCAGTGGGACAGGGAACTGCGAACACTGAAGCTTTCTTT. This sequence encodes CASSPVGQGTANTEAFF.

The rearrangement joins TRBV21-1 to TRBJ2-7; TRBD1 reflects the table's D call only, with no check against the DNA. TRBV21-1 counts as a pseudogene. The CDR3 totals 11 residues. DNA for the CDR3: TGTACCAGCCGGACAGTCTACGAGCAGTACTTC. This sequence encodes CTSRTVYEQYF.

This clonotype was found a few times. The CDR3 region has the DNA TGTGCCAGCAGCTTAAACGGCAGGGGGGAATCACCCCTCCACTTT. As protein: CASSLNGRGESPLHF. The chain combines TRBV7-8 with TRBJ1-6, with TRBD1 matching 7 bases. V dropped 2 bases and J dropped 10; count of bases not matched to a gene: 8. Germline values: CDR1 SGHVS, CDR2 FQNEAQ. The CDR3 contains 15 residues.

This clonotype was observed many times. The rearrangement joins TRBV6-5 to TRBJ2-5; the D is unclear. CDR3 length: 14 amino acids. V was cut by 2 bases and J by 2 bases, with 9 bases left in between. Germline V lookup: CDR1 MNHEY, CDR2 SVGAGI. Written as DNA, the CDR3 is TGTGCCAGCAGTTACAGACTTGGGCAAGAGACCCAGTACTTC. It specifies CASSYRLGQETQYF.

This clonotype was seen ten or more times. The chain links TRBV7-2 to TRBJ2-3; a weak D match, TRBD1 (5 bases). V dropped 2 bases and J dropped 0 bases, with 9 bases sitting between them. CDR3 length: 15 residues. Germline V lookup: CDR1 SGHTA, CDR2 FQGNSA. The CDR3 coding sequence is TGTGCCAGCAGCTTATCTAGGGGTAGCACAGATACGCAGTATTTT. Translation gives CASSLSRGSTDTQYF.

This clonotype was detected once. This chain links TRBV20-1 with TRBJ1-2; D is unresolved. Germline loops: CDR1 DFQATT, CDR2 SNEGSKA (reference sequence). CDR3 length equals 10 residues. The ends were cut back, 6 bases at V and 8 bases at J, with 10 bases in the middle. CDR3: CSAYENGYTF. The CDR3 nucleotides read TGCAGTGCATACGAAAACGGCTACACCTTC.